A single sample is the source of the 22 T cell receptor beta chains below, sequenced in a study of T-cell reconstitution after alpha-beta-depleted transplantation in children. The authors prepared the TCRbeta library with unique molecular identifiers. TCRdb redid the calling of the PCR reads with MiXCR, one entry per CDR3 protein. The sample includes nearly 550,000 distinct CDR3 sequences, approximately 16% of them seen just once. This sample comprised PBMCs from the stem cell graft donor, obtained from the stem cell graft. The source is a human donor who donated a stem cell graft to a child with acute lymphoblastic leukemia.

This clonotype occurred a few times. The chain uses TRBV12-3 or TRBV12-4 and TRBJ2-5; 7 nucleotides line up with TRBD2. The junction had 5 bases not matched to a gene; V was cut back by 8 bases and J by 5 bases. This CDR3 is 12 amino acids long. The CDR3 spells CASGRALETQYF. CDR3 in DNA: TGTGCCAGCGGGAGGGCCCTCGAGACCCAGTACTTC.

This CDR3 is CASSLDGHRNEQFF. The CDR3 DNA reads as TGCGCCAGCAGCTTGGATGGACATCGCAATGAGCAGTTCTTC. V gene TRBV5-1 combines with J gene TRBJ2-1; possible D gene TRBD1, 5 bases. The CDR3 has 14 amino acids. V was cut by 0 bases and J by 6 bases, with 10 bases left in between. Germline CDR1 and CDR2: SGHRS and YFSETQ.

This clonotype came up a few times. The chain has TRBV27 and TRBJ1-5; D is ambiguous. Trimming left V 6 bases short and J 1 base short, with 10 bases between. Looked up from germline, CDR1 is MNHEY and CDR2 is SMNVEV (reference sequence). The CDR3 consists of 14 residues. DNA for the CDR3: TGTGCCAGCAGGGAAGGAAGAAGCAATCAGCCCCAGCATTTT. Translation: CASREGRSNQPQHF.

The chain carries TRBV18 and TRBJ2-7; unclear D gene. CDR3 length: 13 amino acids. Germline lookup yields CDR1 KGHSH and CDR2 LQKENI. V lost 2 bases, J lost 3 bases, and 8 bases lay in between. The CDR3 loop reads CASSPSGLYEQYF. The CDR3 DNA reads as TGTGCCAGCTCACCATCCGGTCTCTACGAGCAGTACTTC.

This clonotype was observed a few times. The chain employs TRBV25-1 and TRBJ2-7, with TRBD2 identical over 7 bases. The CDR3 runs to 14 residues. The germline CDR1 and CDR2 sequences are MGHDK and SYGVNS. J lost 5 bases, V lost 7 bases, and 11 bases had no gene match. DNA of the CDR3: TGTGCCAGCAATGTCGGCGGGAGTAACGACGAGCAGTACTTC. It specifies CASNVGGSNDEQYF.

This clonotype was counted between two and nine times. The chain employs TRBV5-6 and TRBJ2-3; 7 nucleotides line up with TRBD2. Germline V gene lookup returns CDR1 SGHDT and CDR2 YYEEEE. The V gene end was trimmed by 5 bases and the J gene end by 1 base; junction bases not matched to a gene: 10. This CDR3 is 16 amino acids long. The CDR3, as DNA: TGTGCCAGCAGTTTTATAGGTGGGAGGGGCACAGATACGCAGTATTTT. Amino acid sequence: CASSFIGGRGTDTQYF.

This clonotype has a handful of counts. The gene calls are TRBV6-6 and TRBJ2-7; TRBD1 might be the D (5 bases). Germline V gene data show CDR1 as MNHNY and CDR2 as SVGAGI (reference sequence). Trimming stripped 6 bases from V and 3 bases from J, with 12 bases between. The CDR3 runs 13 residues. CDR3: CASSDRAIYEQYF. DNA of the CDR3: TGTGCCAGCAGCGACAGAGCCATCTACGAGCAGTACTTC.

The gene calls are TRBV27 and TRBJ2-1, with 16 bases that match TRBD2. The germline CDR1 and CDR2 sequences are MNHEY and SMNVEV (reference sequence). V lost 6 bases and J lost 8; bases outside the gene matches: 13. This CDR3 comprises 18 residues. The CDR3 sequence is CASRVGTSGRGRDHEQFF. CDR3 nucleotide sequence: TGTGCCAGCAGGGTAGGGACTAGCGGGAGGGGACGGGACCATGAGCAGTTCTTC.

The gene calls are TRBV5-1 and TRBJ2-5; D not resolved. This CDR3 comprises 15 residues. The V end lost 0 bases, the J end lost 0 bases, and 9 bases lay between the germline ends. In germline, CDR1 is SGHRS, CDR2 YFSETQ. The CDR3 DNA reads as TGCGCCAGCAGCTTGGTATACGTTCACCAAGAGACCCAGTACTTC. Its translation: CASSLVYVHQETQYF.

The rearrangement links TRBV12-3 or TRBV12-4 to TRBJ2-5; TRBD2 aligns across 13 bases. The ends lost 5 bases at V and 2 bases at J; junction bases unmatched: 2. The CDR3 contains 15 residues. CDR3 nucleotide sequence: TGTGCCAGCAGTGAGGGACTAGCGGGACAAGAGACCCAGTACTTC. This translates into CASSEGLAGQETQYF.

This clonotype was observed a few times. CDR3 bases: TGCGCCAGCAGCTTGGCGTTTCAGGCTAGCGGGAGTAGGCAGTACAATGAGCAGTTCTTC. It codes for CASSLAFQASGSRQYNEQFF. The chain joins TRBV5-1 to TRBJ2-1; 10 nucleotides line up with TRBD2. V gave up 0 bases and J gave up 4 bases; unmatched junction bases: 16. The V gene's germline CDR1 is SGHRS and CDR2 YFSETQ. This CDR3 is built from 20 residues.

This clonotype showed up just a few times. The V and J genes are TRBV12-3 or TRBV12-4 and TRBJ2-7, with 7 bases fitting TRBD2. The CDR3 sequence is 14 residues long. Germline trimming cut 7 bases from V and 1 base from J; bases unmatched to any gene: 7. CDR3 nucleotide sequence: TGTGCCAGCAATCGTGGGGGGGTTTCCTACGAGCAGTACTTC. As protein: CASNRGGVSYEQYF.

This clonotype occurred a few times. J is TRBJ2-2 and V is TRBV7-9; no reliable D call. From germline, CDR1 is SEHNR and CDR2 FQNEAQ (reference sequence). The CDR3 spans 12 residues. The ends were cut back, 1 base at V and 7 bases at J, with 4 bases in the middle. CDR3 sequence (DNA): TGTGCCAGCAGCTTAGAGGACGGGGAGCTGTTTTTT. Translated: CASSLEDGELFF.

This clonotype showed up just a few times. The chain couples TRBV27 to TRBJ2-7; 9 nucleotides match TRBD2. CDR1 and CDR2 from the germline V gene are MNHEY and SMNVEV (reference sequence). Trimming took 8 bases from V and 4 from J; bases not matched to a gene: 9. The length of the CDR3 is 14 residues. The CDR3 is CASGALAGAYEQYF. DNA of the CDR3: TGTGCCAGCGGGGCCTTAGCGGGAGCTTACGAGCAGTACTTC.

This clonotype showed up just a few times. The J gene is TRBJ2-1, the V gene TRBV6-5; 9 bases are a match to TRBD2. CDR3 length: 18 amino acids. Per germline, CDR1 MNHEY and CDR2 SVGAGI. J was trimmed by 6 bases and V by 0 bases; bases with no gene match: 12. The CDR3 loop reads CASSYSPLAGVEGNEQFF. DNA for the CDR3: TGTGCCAGCAGTTACTCCCCATTAGCGGGAGTGGAGGGCAATGAGCAGTTCTTC.

This clonotype was counted a few times. The rearrangement joins TRBV5-6 to TRBJ2-5; D remains ambiguous. The length of the CDR3 is 13 residues. The germline gives CDR1 SGHDT, CDR2 YYEEEE. V dropped 7 bases and J dropped 1 base, with 11 bases sitting between them. The CDR3, as DNA: TGTGCCAGCTCGTATGACTCCCAAGAGACCCAGTACTTC. Translation: CASSYDSQETQYF.

This sequence joins TRBV10-3 and TRBJ2-7, with D possibly being TRBD1 (6 bases). This CDR3 contains 17 residues. Trimming removed 2 bases from V and 1 base from J, with 18 bases in between. CDR1 is ENHRY and CDR2 is SYGVKD in the germline V gene. CDR3 region: CAISEGRGNFLSYEQYF. For the CDR3, the DNA is TGTGCCATCAGTGAGGGCAGGGGAAATTTTTTGTCCTACGAGCAGTACTTC.

The V and J genes are TRBV5-1 and TRBJ1-1; tentatively, D is TRBD1 (6 bases). The germline V gene has CDR1 SGHRS and CDR2 YFSETQ. CDR3 size: 15 residues. The V end lost 0 bases, the J end lost 3 bases, and 12 bases lay between the germline ends. This CDR3 is CASSLEGAGDTEAFF. CDR3 sequence (DNA): TGCGCCAGCAGCTTGGAGGGCGCAGGGGACACTGAAGCTTTCTTT.

V gene TRBV6-1 combines with J gene TRBJ1-2; perhaps TRBD1 as D (6 bases). Between the trimmed V and J ends, which lost 6 bases and 7 bases, there was a span of 12 bases. The germline V gene encodes CDR1 MNHNS and CDR2 SASEGT. The CDR3 totals 12 residues. The CDR3 spells CASRDSLGGYTF. In DNA, the CDR3 is TGTGCCAGCAGGGACAGCCTGGGTGGCTACACCTTC.

The chain has TRBV30 and TRBJ2-7, with 13 bases that match TRBD2. V lost 3 bases to trimming and J lost 5 bases; unmatched junction nucleotides: 10. This CDR3 contains 16 residues. CDR1 is GTSNPN, CDR2 SVGIG, per germline (reference sequence). The CDR3 region is CAWSPTWTSGSDEQYF. The CDR3, as DNA: TGTGCCTGGAGCCCCACCTGGACTAGCGGGAGTGACGAGCAGTACTTC.

The rearrangement joins TRBV4-1 to TRBJ1-2; TRBD1 matches 7 bases. Looked up from germline, CDR1 is MGHRA and CDR2 is YSYEKL. J lost 6 bases, V lost 3 bases, and 13 bases had no gene match. The CDR3 is 16 residues long. CDR3 amino acids: CASSHLTGQVGDGYTF. The CDR3 DNA is TGCGCCAGCAGCCATCTCACCGGACAGGTCGGGGATGGCTACACCTTC.

This clonotype has just one count. CDR3 sequence reads: CASSHRTEYEQYF. The CDR3 coding sequence is TGTGCCAGCAGCCATAGGACGGAGTACGAGCAGTACTTC. This rearrangement joins TRBV14 to TRBJ2-7; D ambiguous. There are 13 residues in the CDR3. CDR1 is SGHDN and CDR2 is FVKESK in the germline V gene. Trimming shortened V by 3 bases and J by 4 bases, and 10 bases separated the two germline ends.